This TCR beta chain came from a study of OX40 agonist ivuxolimab in advanced cancers. Between the trimmed V and J ends, which lost 0 bases and 0 bases, there was a span of 9 bases. The CDR3 runs 16 residues. In germline, CDR1 is MNHNY, CDR2 SVGAGI (reference sequence). Repertoires were generated with immunoSEQ multiplex PCR, while TCRdb's copy carries only in-frame clones and drops some. The sample has 53,000 or so clones, about 90% seen once. V gene TRBV6-6 combines with J gene TRBJ2-1; tentatively, D is TRBD1 or TRBD2 (5 bases each). The sample was CD4+ or CD8+ T cells sorted from blood, taken in a trial of the OX40 agonist ivuxolimab. This TCR came from an adult with an advanced solid tumor such as melanoma, head and neck, liver or kidney cancer. The CDR3 DNA sequence: TGTGCCAGCAGTTACTCGGGGGTTAGCTCCTACAATGAGCAGTTCTTC. It is translated as CASSYSGVSSYNEQFF.